This T cell receptor (beta chain) was sequenced for a study of naive CD8 T cells in extremely preterm neonates. Study overall: Abstract and methods disagree on adult ages: 25-50 versus 20-50 years.

This clone was observed once. The antigen remains unidentified. The method was immunoSEQ multiplex PCR; TCRdb's version includes in-frame clones alone and lacks a portion of them. The sample consists of some 6,500 clones, 95% to 98% of them appearing once. Germline V CDR1 and CDR2: MDHEN, SYDVKM. The CDR3 has 11 residues. Between the trimmed V and J ends, which lost 9 bases and 6 bases, there was a span of 11 bases. Healthy children aged roughly 15-60 months having elective surgery, and healthy nonsmoking adults, gave blood. Sorted cells: live naive CD8+ T cells, CD45RA+CCR7+, Annexin V-negative. Regarding the study as a whole: Preterm CDR3s were shorter than older groups', with fewer N additions and less trimming.

The sequenced sample consisted of naive CD8+ T cells from blood. The TCR sequence derives from a human donor in good health. This chain joins TRBV28 and TRBJ1-1, with D uncertain. The CDR3 loop is CASREGAEAFF. The CDR3 DNA reads as TGTGCCAGTCGGGAGGGTGCTGAAGCTTTCTTT.